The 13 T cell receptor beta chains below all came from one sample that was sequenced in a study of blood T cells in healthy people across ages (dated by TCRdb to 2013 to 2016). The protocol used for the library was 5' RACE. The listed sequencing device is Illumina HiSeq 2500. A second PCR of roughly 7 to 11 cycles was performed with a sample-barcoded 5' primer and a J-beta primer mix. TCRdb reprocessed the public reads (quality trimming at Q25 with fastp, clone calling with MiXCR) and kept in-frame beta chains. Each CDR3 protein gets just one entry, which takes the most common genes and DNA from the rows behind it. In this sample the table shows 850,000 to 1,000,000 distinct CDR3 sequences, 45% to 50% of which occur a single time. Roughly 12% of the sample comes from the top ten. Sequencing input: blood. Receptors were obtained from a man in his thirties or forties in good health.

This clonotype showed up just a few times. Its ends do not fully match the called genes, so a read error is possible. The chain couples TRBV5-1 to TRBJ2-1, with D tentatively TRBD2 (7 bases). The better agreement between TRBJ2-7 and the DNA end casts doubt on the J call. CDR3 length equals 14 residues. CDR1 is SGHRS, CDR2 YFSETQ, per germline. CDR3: CASSLGGGYNEQYF. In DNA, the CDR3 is TGTGCCAGCAGTTTAGGGGGGGGATACAATGAGCAGTACTTC.

This CDR3 reads CSARDSGQGLTDTQYF. CDR3 coding DNA: TGCAGTGCTAGAGATTCGGGACAGGGGCTCACAGATACGCAGTATTTT. This rearrangement joins TRBV20-1 to TRBJ2-3; 10 bases align to TRBD1. This CDR3 has 16 residues. J was trimmed by 2 bases and V by 0 bases; bases with no gene match: 5. CDR1 and CDR2 from the germline V gene are DFQATT and SNEGSKA (reference sequence).

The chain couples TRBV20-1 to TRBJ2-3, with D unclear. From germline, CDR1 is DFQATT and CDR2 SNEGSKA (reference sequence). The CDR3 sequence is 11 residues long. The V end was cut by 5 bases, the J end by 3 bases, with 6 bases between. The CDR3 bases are TGCAGTGCTTATAGTACAGATACGCAGTATTTT. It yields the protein CSAYSTDTQYF.

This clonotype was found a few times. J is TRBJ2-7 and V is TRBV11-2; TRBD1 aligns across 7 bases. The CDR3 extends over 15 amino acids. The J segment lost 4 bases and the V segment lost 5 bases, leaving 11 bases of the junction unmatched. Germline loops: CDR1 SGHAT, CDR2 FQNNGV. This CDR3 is CASSVNPGQPYEQYF. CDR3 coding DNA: TGTGCCAGCAGCGTAAATCCGGGACAGCCGTACGAGCAGTACTTC. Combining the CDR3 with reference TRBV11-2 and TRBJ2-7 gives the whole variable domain EAGVAQSPRYKIIEKRQSVAFWCNPISGHATLYWYQQILGQGPKLLIQFQNNGVVDDSQLPKDRFSAERLKGVDSTLKIQPAKLEDSAVYLCASSVNPGQPYEQYFGPGTRLTVT.

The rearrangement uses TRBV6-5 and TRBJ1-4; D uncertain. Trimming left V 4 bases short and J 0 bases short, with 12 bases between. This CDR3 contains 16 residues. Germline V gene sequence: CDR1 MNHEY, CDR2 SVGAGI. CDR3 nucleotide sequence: TGTGCCAGCAGTTCCCTCCCGGCGGCAACTAATGAAAAACTGTTTTTT. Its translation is CASSSLPAATNEKLFF.

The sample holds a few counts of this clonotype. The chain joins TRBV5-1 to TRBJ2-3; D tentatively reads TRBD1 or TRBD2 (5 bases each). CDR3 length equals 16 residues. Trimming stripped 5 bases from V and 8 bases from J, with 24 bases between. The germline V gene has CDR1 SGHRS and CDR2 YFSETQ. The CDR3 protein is CASSDFVLGGVGTQYF. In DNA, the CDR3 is TGCGCCAGCAGTGATTTTGTCCTTGGGGGTGTCGGTACGCAGTATTTT. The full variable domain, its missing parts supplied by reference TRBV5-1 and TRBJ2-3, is KAGVTQTPRYLIKTRGQQVTLSCSPISGHRSVSWYQQTPGQGLQFLFEYFSETQRNKGNFPGRFSGRQFSNSRSEMNVSTLELGDSALYLCASSDFVLGGVGTQYFGPGTRLTVL.

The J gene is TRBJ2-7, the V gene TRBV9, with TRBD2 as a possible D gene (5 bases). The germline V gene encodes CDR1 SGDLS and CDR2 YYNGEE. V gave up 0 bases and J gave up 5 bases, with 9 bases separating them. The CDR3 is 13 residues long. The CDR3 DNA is TGTGCCAGCAGCGTAGGAGGGTTCGACGAGCAGTACTTC. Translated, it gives CASSVGGFDEQYF.

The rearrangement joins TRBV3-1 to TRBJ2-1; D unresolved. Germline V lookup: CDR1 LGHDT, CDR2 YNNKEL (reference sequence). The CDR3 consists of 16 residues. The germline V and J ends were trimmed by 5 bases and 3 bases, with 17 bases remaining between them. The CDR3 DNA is TGTGCCAGCAGCAGAGGACGGTTTGTGGACTACAATGAGCAGTTCTTC. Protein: CASSRGRFVDYNEQFF.

The CDR3: CASSQDKDEQFF. The CDR3 nucleotides are TGTGCCAGCAGCCAAGATAAAGATGAGCAGTTCTTC. This rearrangement joins TRBV3-1 to TRBJ2-1; D unresolved. This CDR3 contains 12 residues. Germline V lookup: CDR1 LGHDT, CDR2 YNNKEL (reference sequence). Deletions cut 0 bases from V and 8 bases from J, with 5 bases between.

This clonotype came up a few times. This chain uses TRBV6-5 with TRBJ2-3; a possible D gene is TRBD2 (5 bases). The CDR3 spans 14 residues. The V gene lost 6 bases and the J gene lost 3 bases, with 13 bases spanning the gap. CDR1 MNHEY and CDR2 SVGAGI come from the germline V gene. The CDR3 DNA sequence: TGTGCCAGCAGGCGAGGGTTCGTTACAGATACGCAGTATTTT. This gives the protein CASRRGFVTDTQYF.

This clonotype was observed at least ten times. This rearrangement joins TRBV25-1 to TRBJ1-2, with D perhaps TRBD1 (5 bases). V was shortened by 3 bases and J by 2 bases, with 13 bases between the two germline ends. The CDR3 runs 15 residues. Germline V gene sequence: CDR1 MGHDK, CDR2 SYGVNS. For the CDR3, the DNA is TGTGCCAGCAGTGAGCGGGGCAGGACAAACTATGGCTACACCTTC. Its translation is CASSERGRTNYGYTF.

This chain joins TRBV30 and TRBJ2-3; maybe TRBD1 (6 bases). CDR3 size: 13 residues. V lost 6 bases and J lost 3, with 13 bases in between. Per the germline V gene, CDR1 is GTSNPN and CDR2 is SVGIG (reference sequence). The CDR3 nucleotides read TGTGCCTGCTCCACGGACAGAACAGATACGCAGTATTTT. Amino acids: CACSTDRTDTQYF.

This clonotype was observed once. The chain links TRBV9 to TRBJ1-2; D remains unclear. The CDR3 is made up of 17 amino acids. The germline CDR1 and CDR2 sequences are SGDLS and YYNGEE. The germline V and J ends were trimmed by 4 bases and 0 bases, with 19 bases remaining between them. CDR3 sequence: CASSPKLYDTTNYGYTF. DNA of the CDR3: TGTGCCAGCAGCCCTAAGTTATACGACACCACTAACTATGGCTACACCTTC.